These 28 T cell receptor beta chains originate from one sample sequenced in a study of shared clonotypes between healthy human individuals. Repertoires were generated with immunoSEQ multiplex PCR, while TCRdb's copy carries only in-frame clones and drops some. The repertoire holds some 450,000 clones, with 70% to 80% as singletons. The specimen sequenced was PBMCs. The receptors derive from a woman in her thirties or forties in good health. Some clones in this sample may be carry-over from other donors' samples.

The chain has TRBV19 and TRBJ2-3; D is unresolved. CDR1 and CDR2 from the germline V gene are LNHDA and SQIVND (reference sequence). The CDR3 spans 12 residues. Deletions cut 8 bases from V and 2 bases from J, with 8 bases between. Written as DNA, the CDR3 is TGTGCCAGTGGAAAGGTCACAGATACGCAGTATTTT. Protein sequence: CASGKVTDTQYF.

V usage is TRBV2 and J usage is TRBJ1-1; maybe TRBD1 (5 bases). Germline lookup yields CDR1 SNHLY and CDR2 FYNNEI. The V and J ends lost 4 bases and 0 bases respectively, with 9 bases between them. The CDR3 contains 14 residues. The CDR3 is CASSADSMNTEAFF. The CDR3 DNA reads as TGTGCCAGCAGTGCCGACAGCATGAACACTGAAGCTTTCTTT.

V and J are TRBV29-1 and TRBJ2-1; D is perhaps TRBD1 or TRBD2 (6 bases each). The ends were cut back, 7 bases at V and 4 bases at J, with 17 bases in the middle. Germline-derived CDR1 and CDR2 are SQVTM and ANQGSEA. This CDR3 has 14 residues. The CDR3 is CSAAPRGAYNEQFF. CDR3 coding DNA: TGCAGCGCCGCCCCTAGGGGGGCTTACAATGAGCAGTTCTTC.

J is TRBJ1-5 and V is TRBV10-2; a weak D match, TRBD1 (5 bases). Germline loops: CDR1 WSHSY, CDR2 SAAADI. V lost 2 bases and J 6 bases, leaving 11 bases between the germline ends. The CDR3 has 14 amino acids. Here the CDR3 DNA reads TGCGCCAGCAGTGAGGGGGGTGTCGGTCAGCCCCAGCATTTT. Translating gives CASSEGGVGQPQHF.

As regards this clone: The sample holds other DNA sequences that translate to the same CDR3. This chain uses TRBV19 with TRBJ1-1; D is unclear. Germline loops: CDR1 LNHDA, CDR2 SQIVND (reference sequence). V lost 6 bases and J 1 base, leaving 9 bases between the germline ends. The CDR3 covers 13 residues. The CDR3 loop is CASRPRGNTEAFF. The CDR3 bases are TGTGCCAGTAGACCTAGAGGGAACACTGAAGCTTTCTTT.

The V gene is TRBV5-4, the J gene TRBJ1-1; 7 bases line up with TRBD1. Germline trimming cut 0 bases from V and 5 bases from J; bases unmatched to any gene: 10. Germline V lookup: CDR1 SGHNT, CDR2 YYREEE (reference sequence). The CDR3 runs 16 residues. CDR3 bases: TGTGCCAGCAGCTTGGCCGGGGGACAGTTATGGACTGAAGCTTTCTTT. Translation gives CASSLAGGQLWTEAFF.

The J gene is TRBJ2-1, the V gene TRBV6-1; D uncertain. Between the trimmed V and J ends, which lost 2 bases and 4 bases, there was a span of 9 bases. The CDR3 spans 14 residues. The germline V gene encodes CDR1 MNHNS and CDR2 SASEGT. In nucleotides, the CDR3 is TGTGCCAGCAGTGAACAACTGGTGTACAATGAGCAGTTCTTC. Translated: CASSEQLVYNEQFF.

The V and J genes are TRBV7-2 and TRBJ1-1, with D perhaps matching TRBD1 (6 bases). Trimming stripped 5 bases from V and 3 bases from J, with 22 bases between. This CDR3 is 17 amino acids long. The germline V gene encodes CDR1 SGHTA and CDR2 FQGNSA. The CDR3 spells CASSGRGRGYGDTEAFF. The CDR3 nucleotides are TGTGCCAGCAGCGGGCGGGGCAGGGGATACGGGGACACTGAAGCTTTCTTT.

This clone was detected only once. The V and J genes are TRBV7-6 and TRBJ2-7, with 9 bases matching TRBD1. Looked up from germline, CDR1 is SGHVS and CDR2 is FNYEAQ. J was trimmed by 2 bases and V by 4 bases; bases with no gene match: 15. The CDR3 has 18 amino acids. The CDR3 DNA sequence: TGTGCCAGCAGCTCCCAGACAGGGGGGCTAGCGGAAGCCTACGAGCAGTACTTC. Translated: CASSSQTGGLAEAYEQYF.

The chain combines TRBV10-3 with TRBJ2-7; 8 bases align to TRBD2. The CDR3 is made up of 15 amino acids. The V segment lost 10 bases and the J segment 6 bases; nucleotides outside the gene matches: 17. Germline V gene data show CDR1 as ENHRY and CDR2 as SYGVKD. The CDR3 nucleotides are TGTGCCACCTCCCAGCGTTTGCCAGGGACTAGCGAGCAGTACTTC. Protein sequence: CATSQRLPGTSEQYF.

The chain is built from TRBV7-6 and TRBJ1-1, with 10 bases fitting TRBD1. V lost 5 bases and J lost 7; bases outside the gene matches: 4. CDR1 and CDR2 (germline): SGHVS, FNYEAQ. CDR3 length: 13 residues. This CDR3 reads CASSADRGSEAFF. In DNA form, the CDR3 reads TGTGCCAGCAGCGCGGACAGGGGGAGTGAAGCTTTCTTT.

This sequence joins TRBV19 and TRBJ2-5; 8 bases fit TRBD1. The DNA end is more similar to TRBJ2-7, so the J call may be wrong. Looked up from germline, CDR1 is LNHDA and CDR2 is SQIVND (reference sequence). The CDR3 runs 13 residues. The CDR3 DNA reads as TGTGCCAGTGGGGACAGGTTATCCTACGAGCAGTACTTC. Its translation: CASGDRLSYEQYF.

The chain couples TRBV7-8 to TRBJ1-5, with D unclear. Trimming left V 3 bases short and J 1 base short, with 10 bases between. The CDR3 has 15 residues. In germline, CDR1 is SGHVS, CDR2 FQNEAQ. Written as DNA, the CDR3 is TGTGCCAGCAGCTTGACCCAGATGAGCAATCAGCCCCAGCATTTT. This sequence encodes CASSLTQMSNQPQHF.

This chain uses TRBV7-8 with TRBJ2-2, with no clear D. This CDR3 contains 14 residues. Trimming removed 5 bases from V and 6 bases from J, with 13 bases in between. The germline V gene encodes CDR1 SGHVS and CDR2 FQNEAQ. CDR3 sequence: CASSPYGSAGELFF. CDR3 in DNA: TGTGCCAGCAGCCCTTATGGTTCCGCCGGGGAGCTGTTTTTT.

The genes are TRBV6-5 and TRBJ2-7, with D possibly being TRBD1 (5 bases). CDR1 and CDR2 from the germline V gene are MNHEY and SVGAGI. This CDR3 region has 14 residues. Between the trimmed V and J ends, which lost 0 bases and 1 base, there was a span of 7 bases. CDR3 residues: CASSYSTVSYEQYF. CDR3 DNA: TGTGCCAGCAGTTACTCGACAGTTTCCTACGAGCAGTACTTC.

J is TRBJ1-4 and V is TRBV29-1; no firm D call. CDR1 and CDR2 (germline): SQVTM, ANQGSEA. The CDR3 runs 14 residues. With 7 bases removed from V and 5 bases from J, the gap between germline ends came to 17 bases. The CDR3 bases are TGCAGCGCCGCGACTGTGGGGTCGAATGAAAAACTGTTTTTT. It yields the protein CSAATVGSNEKLFF.

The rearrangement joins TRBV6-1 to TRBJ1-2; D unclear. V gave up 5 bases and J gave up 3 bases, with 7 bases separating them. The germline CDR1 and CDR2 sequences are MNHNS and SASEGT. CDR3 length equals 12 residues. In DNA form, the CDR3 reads TGTGCCAGCAGTCCCGAGGACTATGGCTACACCTTC. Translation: CASSPEDYGYTF.

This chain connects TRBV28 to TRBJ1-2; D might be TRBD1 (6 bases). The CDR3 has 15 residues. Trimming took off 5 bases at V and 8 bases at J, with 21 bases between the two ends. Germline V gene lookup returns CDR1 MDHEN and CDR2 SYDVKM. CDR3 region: CASSTIGTGAEGYTF. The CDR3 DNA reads TGTGCCAGCAGTACCATTGGGACGGGGGCTGAAGGCTACACCTTC.

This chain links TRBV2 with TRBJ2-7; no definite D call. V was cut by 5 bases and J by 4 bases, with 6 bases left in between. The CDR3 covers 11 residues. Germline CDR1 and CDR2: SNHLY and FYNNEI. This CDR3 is CASSRTYEQYF. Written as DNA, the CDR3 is TGTGCCAGCAGTCGGACGTACGAGCAGTACTTC.

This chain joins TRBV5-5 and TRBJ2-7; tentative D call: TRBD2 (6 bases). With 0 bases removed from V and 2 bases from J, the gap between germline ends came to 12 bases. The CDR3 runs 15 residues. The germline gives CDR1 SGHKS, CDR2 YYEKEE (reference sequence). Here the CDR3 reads CASSLAGTYAYEQYF. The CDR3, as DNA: TGTGCCAGCAGCTTGGCCGGGACTTACGCCTACGAGCAGTACTTC. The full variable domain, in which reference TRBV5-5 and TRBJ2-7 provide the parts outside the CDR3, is DAGVTQSPTHLIKTRGQQVTLRCSPISGHKSVSWYQQVLGQGPQFIFQYYEKEERGRGNFPDRFSARQFPNYSSELNVNALLLGDSALYLCASSLAGTYAYEQYFGPGTRLTVT.

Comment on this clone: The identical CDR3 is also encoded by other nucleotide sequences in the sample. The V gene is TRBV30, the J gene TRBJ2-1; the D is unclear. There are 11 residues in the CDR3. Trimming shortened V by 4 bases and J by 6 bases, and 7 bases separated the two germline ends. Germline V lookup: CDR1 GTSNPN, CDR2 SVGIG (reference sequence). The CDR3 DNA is TGTGCCTGGACTTCCGTCAATGAGCAGTTCTTC. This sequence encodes CAWTSVNEQFF. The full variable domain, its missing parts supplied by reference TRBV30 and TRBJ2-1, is SQTIHQWPATLVQPVGSPLSLECTVEGTSNPNLYWYRQAAGRGLQLLFYSVGIGQISSEVPQNLSASRPQDRQFILSSKKLLLSDSGFYLCAWTSVNEQFFGPGTRLTVL.

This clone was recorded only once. Written as DNA, the CDR3 is TGTGCCAGCAGTTTATCGGGACTAGCGTTAACCATTGAGCAGTTCTTC. Protein: CASSLSGLALTIEQFF. This chain connects TRBV28 to TRBJ2-1, with 10 positions matching TRBD2. Losses at the gene ends were 1 base for V and 9 bases for J; bases not matched to a gene: 9. Germline CDR1 reads MDHEN; CDR2 reads SYDVKM. This CDR3 has 16 amino acids.

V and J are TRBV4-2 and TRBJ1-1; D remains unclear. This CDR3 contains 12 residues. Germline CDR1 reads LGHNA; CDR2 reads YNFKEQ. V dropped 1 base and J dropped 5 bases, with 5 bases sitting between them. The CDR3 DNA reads TGTGCCAGCAGCCAAGCGCAGACTGAAGCTTTCTTT. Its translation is CASSQAQTEAFF.

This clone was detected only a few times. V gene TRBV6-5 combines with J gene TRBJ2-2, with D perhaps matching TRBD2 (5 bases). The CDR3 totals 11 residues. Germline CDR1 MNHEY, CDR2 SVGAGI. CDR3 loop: CGEPDTGELFF. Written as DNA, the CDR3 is TGTGGGGAGCCTGACACCGGGGAGCTGTTTTTT.

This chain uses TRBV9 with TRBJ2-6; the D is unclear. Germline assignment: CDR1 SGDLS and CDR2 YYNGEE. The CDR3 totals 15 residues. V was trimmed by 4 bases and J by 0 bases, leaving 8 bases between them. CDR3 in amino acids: CASSRGPSGANVLTF. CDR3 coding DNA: TGTGCCAGCAGCCGAGGCCCCTCTGGGGCCAACGTCCTGACTTTC. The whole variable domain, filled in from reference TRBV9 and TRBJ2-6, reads DSGVTQTPKHLITATGQRVTLRCSPRSGDLSVYWYQQSLDQGLQFLIQYYNGEERAKGNILERFSAQQFPDLHSELNLSSLELGDSALYFCASSRGPSGANVLTFGAGSRLTVL.

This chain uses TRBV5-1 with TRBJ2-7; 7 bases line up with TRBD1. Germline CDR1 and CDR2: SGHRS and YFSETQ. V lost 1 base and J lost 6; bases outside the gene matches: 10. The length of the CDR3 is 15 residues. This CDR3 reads CASSLSRDSSLEQYF. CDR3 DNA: TGCGCCAGCAGCTTGTCCCGGGACAGTAGTCTCGAGCAGTACTTC.

CDR3 loop: CASTSGRPGNTIYF. The CDR3, as DNA: TGTGCCAGCACATCCGGCAGGCCCGGAAACACCATATATTTT. The chain is built from TRBV5-4 and TRBJ1-3, with D hard to call. In germline, CDR1 is SGHNT, CDR2 YYREEE (reference sequence). The CDR3 sequence is 14 residues long. The V gene lost 6 bases and the J gene lost 4 bases, with 14 bases spanning the gap.

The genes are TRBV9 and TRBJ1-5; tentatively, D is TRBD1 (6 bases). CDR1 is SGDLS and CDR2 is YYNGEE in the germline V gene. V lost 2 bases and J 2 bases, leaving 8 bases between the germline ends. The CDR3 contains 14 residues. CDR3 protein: CASSVEGGNQPQHF. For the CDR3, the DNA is TGTGCCAGCAGCGTCGAGGGGGGCAATCAGCCCCAGCATTTT. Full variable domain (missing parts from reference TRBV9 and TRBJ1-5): DSGVTQTPKHLITATGQRVTLRCSPRSGDLSVYWYQQSLDQGLQFLIQYYNGEERAKGNILERFSAQQFPDLHSELNLSSLELGDSALYFCASSVEGGNQPQHFGDGTRLSIL.